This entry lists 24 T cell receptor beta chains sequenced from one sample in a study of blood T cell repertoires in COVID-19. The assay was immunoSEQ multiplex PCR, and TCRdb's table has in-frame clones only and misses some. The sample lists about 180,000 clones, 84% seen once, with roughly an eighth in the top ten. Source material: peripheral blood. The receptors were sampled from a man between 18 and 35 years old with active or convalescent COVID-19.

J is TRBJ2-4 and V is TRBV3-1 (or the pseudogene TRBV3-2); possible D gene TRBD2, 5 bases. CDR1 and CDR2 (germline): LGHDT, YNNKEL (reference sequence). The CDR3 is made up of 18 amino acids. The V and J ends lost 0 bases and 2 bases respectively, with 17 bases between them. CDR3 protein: CASSQDMKSGRTKNIQYF. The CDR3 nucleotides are TGTGCCAGCAGCCAAGATATGAAATCGGGGAGAACCAAAAACATTCAGTACTTC.

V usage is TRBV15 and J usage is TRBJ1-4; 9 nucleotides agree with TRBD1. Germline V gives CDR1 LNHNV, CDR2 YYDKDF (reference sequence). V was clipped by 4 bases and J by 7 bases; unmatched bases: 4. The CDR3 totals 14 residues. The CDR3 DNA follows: TGTGCCACCAGCATTGACAGGGGGGCTGAAAAACTGTTTTTT. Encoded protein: CATSIDRGAEKLFF.

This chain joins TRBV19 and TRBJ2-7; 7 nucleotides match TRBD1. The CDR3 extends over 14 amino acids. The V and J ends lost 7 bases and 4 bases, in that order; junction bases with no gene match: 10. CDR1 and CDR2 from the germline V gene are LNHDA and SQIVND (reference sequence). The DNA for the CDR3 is TGTGCCAGTAAAAGACGGACAGGACATTACGAGCAGTACTTC. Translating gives CASKRRTGHYEQYF.

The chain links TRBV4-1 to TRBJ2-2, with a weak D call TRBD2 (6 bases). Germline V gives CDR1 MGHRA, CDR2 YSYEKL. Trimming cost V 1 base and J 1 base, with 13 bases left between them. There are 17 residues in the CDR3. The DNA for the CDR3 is TGCGCCAGCAGCCAAGTAGGGCGGGGCTTGAACACCGGGGAGCTGTTTTTT. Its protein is CASSQVGRGLNTGELFF.

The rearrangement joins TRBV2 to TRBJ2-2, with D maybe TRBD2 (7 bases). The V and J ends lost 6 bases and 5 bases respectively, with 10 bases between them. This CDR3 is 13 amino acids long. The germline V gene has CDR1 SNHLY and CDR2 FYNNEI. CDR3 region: CASRQGGTGELFF. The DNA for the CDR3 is TGTGCCAGCAGACAGGGAGGGACCGGGGAGCTGTTTTTT.

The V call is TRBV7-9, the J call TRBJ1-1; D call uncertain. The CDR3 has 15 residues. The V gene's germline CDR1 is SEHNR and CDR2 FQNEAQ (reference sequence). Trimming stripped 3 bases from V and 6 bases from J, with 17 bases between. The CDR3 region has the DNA TGTGCCAGCAGCTTTGCCCTCGGTTGGGAGTCTGAAGCTTTCTTT. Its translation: CASSFALGWESEAFF. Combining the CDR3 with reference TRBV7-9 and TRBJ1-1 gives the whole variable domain DTGVSQNPRHKITKRGQNVTFRCDPISEHNRLYWYRQTLGQGPEFLTYFQNEAQLEKSRLLSDRFSAERPKGSFSTLEIQRTEQGDSAMYLCASSFALGWESEAFFGQGTRLTVV.

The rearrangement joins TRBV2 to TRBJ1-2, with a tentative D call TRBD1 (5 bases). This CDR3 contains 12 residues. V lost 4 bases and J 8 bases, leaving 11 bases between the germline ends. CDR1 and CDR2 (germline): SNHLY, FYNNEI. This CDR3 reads CASSADRSGYTF. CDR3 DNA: TGTGCCAGCAGTGCCGACAGATCCGGCTACACCTTC.

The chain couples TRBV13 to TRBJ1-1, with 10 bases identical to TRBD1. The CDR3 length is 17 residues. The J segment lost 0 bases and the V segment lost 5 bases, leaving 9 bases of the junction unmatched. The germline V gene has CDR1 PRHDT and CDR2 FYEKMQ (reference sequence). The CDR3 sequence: CASSNRDRGSLNTEAFF. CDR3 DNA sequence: TGTGCCAGCAGCAACCGGGACAGGGGTTCCCTGAACACTGAAGCTTTCTTT.

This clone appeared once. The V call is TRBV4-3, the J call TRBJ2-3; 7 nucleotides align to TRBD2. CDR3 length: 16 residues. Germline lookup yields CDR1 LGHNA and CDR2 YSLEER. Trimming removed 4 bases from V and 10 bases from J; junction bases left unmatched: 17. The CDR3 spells CASSREAGVGAFAQYF. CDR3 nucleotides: TGCGCCAGCAGCCGAGAGGCGGGAGTTGGGGCCTTTGCGCAGTATTTT.

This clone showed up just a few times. The CDR3 coding sequence is TGTGCCAGTAGTAGGACAGGGCGCAGACAAGCTTTCTTT. This translates into CASSRTGRRQAFF. The chain has TRBV19 and TRBJ1-1, with 8 bases that match TRBD1. Germline V gene sequence: CDR1 LNHDA, CDR2 SQIVND (reference sequence). The CDR3 has 13 residues. The V gene end was trimmed by 4 bases and the J gene end by 9 bases; junction bases not matched to a gene: 7.

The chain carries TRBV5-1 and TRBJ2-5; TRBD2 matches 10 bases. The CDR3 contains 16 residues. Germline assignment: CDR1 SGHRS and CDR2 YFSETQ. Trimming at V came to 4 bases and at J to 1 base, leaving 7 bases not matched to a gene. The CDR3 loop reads CASSLRTSGLQETQYF. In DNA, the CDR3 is TGCGCCAGCAGCCTAAGGACTAGCGGACTCCAAGAGACCCAGTACTTC.

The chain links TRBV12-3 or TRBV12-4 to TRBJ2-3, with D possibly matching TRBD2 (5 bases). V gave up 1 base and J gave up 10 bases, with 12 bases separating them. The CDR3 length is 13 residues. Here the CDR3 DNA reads TGTGCCAGCAGTTTAGTTATGGGAGTCGCGCAGTATTTT. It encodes CASSLVMGVAQYF.

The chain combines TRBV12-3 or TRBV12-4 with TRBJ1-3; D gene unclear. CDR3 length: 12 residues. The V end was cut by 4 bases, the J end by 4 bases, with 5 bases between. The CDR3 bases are TGTGCCAGCAGTTCTCGGGGAAACACCATATATTTT. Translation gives CASSSRGNTIYF.

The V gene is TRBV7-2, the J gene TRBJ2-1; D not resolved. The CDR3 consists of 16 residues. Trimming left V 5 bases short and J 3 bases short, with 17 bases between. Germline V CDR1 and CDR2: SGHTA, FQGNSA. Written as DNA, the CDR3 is TGTGCCAGCAGCCAACTGTTGGCGGAATACTACAATGAGCAGTTCTTC. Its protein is CASSQLLAEYYNEQFF.

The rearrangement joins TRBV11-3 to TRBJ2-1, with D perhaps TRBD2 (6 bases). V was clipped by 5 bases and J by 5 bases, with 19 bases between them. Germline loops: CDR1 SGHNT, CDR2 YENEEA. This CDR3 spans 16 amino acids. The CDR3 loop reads CASSTLGEAGDNEQFF. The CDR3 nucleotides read TGTGCCAGCAGCACACTAGGGGAGGCTGGTGACAATGAGCAGTTCTTC.

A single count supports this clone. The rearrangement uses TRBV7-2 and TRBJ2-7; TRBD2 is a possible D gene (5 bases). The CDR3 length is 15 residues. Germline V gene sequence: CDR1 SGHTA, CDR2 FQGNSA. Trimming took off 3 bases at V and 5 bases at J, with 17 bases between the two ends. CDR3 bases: TGTGCCAGCAGCTTGCAAAGCGGTTCAACCGACGAGCAGTACTTC. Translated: CASSLQSGSTDEQYF.

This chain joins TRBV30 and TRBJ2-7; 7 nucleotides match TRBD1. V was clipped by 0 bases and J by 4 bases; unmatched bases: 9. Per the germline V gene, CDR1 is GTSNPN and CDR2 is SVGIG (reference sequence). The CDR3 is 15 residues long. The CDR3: CAWSVGGAGRYEQYF. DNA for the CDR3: TGTGCCTGGAGTGTAGGGGGCGCCGGTAGGTACGAGCAGTACTTC.

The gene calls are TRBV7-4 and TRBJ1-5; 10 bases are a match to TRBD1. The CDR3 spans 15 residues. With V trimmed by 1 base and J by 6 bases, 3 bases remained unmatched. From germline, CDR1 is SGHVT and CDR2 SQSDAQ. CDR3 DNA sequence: TGTGCCAGCAGCTTAGAGGACAGGGGGGTTCAGCCCCAGCATTTT. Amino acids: CASSLEDRGVQPQHF.

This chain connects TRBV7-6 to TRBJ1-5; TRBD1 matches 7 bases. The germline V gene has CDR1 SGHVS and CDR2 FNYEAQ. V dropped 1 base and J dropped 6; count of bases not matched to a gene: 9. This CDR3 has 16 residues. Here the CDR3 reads CASSLGGRGAGQPQHF. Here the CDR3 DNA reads TGTGCCAGCAGCTTAGGCGGCAGGGGGGCGGGTCAGCCCCAGCATTTT.

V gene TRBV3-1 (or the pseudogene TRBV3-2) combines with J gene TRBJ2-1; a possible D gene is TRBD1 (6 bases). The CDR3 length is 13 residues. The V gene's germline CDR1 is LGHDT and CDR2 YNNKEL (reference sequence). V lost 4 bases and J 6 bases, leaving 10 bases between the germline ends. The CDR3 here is CASSRQVGNEQFF. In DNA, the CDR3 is TGTGCCAGCAGCCGACAGGTTGGCAATGAGCAGTTCTTC.

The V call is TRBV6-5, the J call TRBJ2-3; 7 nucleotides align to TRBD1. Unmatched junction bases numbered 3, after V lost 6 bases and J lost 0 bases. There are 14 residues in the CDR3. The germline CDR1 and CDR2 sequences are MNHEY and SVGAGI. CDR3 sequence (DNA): TGTGCCAGCAGACAGGGGCCTAGCACAGATACGCAGTATTTT. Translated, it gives CASRQGPSTDTQYF.

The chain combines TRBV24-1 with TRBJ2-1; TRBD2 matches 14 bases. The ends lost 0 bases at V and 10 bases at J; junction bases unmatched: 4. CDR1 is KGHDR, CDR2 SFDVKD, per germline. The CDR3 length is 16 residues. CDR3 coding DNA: TGTGCCACCAGTGATTTGTCGGGGACTAGCGGGAGAGAGCAGTTCTTC. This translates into CATSDLSGTSGREQFF.

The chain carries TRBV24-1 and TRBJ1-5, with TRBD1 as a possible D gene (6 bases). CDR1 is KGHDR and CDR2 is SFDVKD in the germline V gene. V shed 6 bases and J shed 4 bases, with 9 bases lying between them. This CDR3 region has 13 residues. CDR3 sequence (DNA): TGTGCCACCAGTTCCCAGGGGAATCAGCCCCAGCATTTT. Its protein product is CATSSQGNQPQHF.

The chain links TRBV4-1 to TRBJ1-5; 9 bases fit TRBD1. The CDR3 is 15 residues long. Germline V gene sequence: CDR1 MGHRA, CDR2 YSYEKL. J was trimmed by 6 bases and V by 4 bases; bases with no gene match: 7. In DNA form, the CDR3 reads TGCGCCAGCAGCCCGGGACAGGGAGGGAGTCAGCCCCAGCATTTT. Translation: CASSPGQGGSQPQHF.